This passage covers 28 T cell receptor beta chains from one sample sequenced in a study of shared clonotypes between healthy human individuals. Profiled with immunoSEQ multiplex PCR; TCRdb holds only in-frame clones, not every one. The data contain about 320,000 clones, more than 75% of them singletons. The sequencing sample was made of memory CD8+ T cells sorted from blood. Documented subset: CD45RO+ cells pooled with CCR7-negative TemRA cells. Source of these receptors: a man in his late teens or twenties in good health.

The CDR3 is CASSDEDWTNTQYF. Here the CDR3 DNA reads TGTGCCAGCAGTGACGAGGACTGGACAAATACGCAGTATTTT. The V and J genes are TRBV2 and TRBJ2-3, with D perhaps assigned TRBD1 or TRBD2 (5 bases each). The CDR3 is 14 residues long. Germline loops: CDR1 SNHLY, CDR2 FYNNEI. The germline V and J ends were trimmed by 3 bases and 7 bases, with 14 bases remaining between them.

The V and J genes are TRBV27 and TRBJ2-2; D uncertain. The CDR3 sequence is 14 residues long. V lost 4 bases and J 2 bases, leaving 8 bases between the germline ends. Germline V CDR1 and CDR2: MNHEY, SMNVEV (reference sequence). The DNA for the CDR3 is TGTGCCAGCAGTTACATAGATAACACCGGGGAGCTGTTTTTT. It yields the protein CASSYIDNTGELFF.

In this sample, this clone turned up a few times. The CDR3 sequence: CASSLAVAAYSYNEQFF. For the CDR3, the DNA is TGTGCCAGCAGCTTAGCGGTAGCCGCGTACTCCTACAATGAGCAGTTCTTC. The rearrangement uses TRBV7-6 and TRBJ2-1, with no clear D. This CDR3 has 17 residues. Per germline, CDR1 SGHVS and CDR2 FNYEAQ. The V end was cut by 0 bases, the J end by 0 bases, with 12 bases between. Full variable domain (rest looked up from reference TRBV7-6 and TRBJ2-1): GAGVSQSPRYKVTKRGQDVALRCDPISGHVSLYWYRQALGQGPEFLTYFNYEAQQDKSGLPNDRFSAERPEGSISTLTIQRTEQRDSAMYRCASSLAVAAYSYNEQFFGPGTRLTVL.

The chain employs TRBV30 and TRBJ2-3, with D unclear. The CDR3 spans 14 residues. V lost 0 bases to trimming and J lost 4 bases, with 11 bases between them. Germline CDR1 is GTSNPN and CDR2 is SVGIG (reference sequence). The CDR3 DNA follows: TGTGCCTGGAGTGTGATGCCGATGGCAGATACGCAGTATTTT. Amino acids: CAWSVMPMADTQYF.

The gene calls are TRBV7-9 and TRBJ2-3, with 13 bases identical to TRBD2. Germline V gene data show CDR1 as SEHNR and CDR2 as FQNEAQ (reference sequence). V was pared by 5 bases and J by 4 bases, with 6 bases of the junction left unmatched. The CDR3 totals 16 residues. The DNA of the CDR3 is TGTGCCAGCAGCGTACTAGCGGGGGGGCCGGCAGATACGCAGTATTTT. Translated, it gives CASSVLAGGPADTQYF.

The chain couples TRBV19 to TRBJ1-2; D unclear. The V end was cut by 9 bases, the J end by 4 bases, with 6 bases between. Germline assignment: CDR1 LNHDA and CDR2 SQIVND (reference sequence). The CDR3 loop spans 10 amino acids. The CDR3 protein is CARRGYGYTF. DNA of the CDR3: TGTGCCAGACGCGGCTATGGCTACACCTTC.

This clone was found many times. The rearrangement joins TRBV7-9 to TRBJ2-7; 7 bases are shared with TRBD1. Germline-derived CDR1 and CDR2 are SEHNR and FQNEAQ (reference sequence). The CDR3 runs 15 residues. The junction had 9 bases not matched to a gene; V was cut back by 3 bases and J by 4 bases. The CDR3 region has the DNA TGTGCCAGCAGCTTTCTGTCAGGGGGTCGGTACGAGCAGTACTTC. Its translation: CASSFLSGGRYEQYF.

In this sample, this clone turned up once. The V gene is TRBV7-9, the J gene TRBJ2-1, with D possibly matching TRBD1 (5 bases). The CDR3 covers 13 residues. The germline gives CDR1 SEHNR, CDR2 FQNEAQ (reference sequence). The V end lost 3 bases, the J end lost 3 bases, and 6 bases lay between the germline ends. CDR3 in amino acids: CASSFQGYNEQFF. The DNA of the CDR3 is TGTGCCAGCAGCTTCCAGGGCTACAATGAGCAGTTCTTC.

The J gene is TRBJ2-7, the V gene TRBV7-9, with 8 bases aligning to TRBD2. The CDR3 contains 16 residues. Trimming took 1 base from V and 6 from J; bases not matched to a gene: 11. CDR1 and CDR2 (germline): SEHNR, FQNEAQ (reference sequence). CDR3 coding DNA: TGTGCCAGCAGCTTAGAATCGGGGGGGCCGTCTTCCGAGCAGTACTTC. This translates into CASSLESGGPSSEQYF.

This chain connects TRBV14 to TRBJ2-7; maybe TRBD2 (5 bases). Germline V gene sequence: CDR1 SGHDN, CDR2 FVKESK. Trimming removed 1 base at V and 4 bases at J, with 8 bases between. The CDR3 runs 13 residues. Here the CDR3 reads CASSQVRGYEQYF. CDR3 bases: TGTGCCAGCAGCCAAGTCCGAGGGTACGAGCAGTACTTC.

J is TRBJ2-3 and V is TRBV9; no firm D call. The V end was cut by 7 bases, the J end by 7 bases, with 10 bases between. CDR1 is SGDLS, CDR2 YYNGEE, per germline. CDR3 size: 11 residues. CDR3 bases: TGTGCCAGCTCGGATTCCTATACGCAGTATTTT. Its translation: CASSDSYTQYF.

The chain uses TRBV9 and TRBJ1-4, with D tentatively TRBD1 (5 bases). Germline V gives CDR1 SGDLS, CDR2 YYNGEE. Trimming took 3 bases from V and 8 from J, leaving 17 bases between them. There are 15 residues in the CDR3. The CDR3 sequence is CASSAGTESFEKLFF. CDR3 nucleotide sequence: TGTGCCAGCAGCGCGGGGACTGAATCTTTCGAAAAACTGTTTTTT.

This clone showed up just a few times. This sequence joins TRBV30 and TRBJ1-6, with D unclear. With 3 bases removed from V and 6 bases from J, the gap between germline ends came to 12 bases. Germline V gives CDR1 GTSNPN, CDR2 SVGIG (reference sequence). CDR3 length equals 14 residues. CDR3 sequence: CAWSLAGSNSPLHF. The CDR3, as DNA: TGTGCCTGGAGCCTGGCCGGTAGTAATTCACCCCTCCACTTT.

This chain links TRBV7-9 with TRBJ2-2; D might be TRBD1 (6 bases). This CDR3 contains 16 residues. CDR1 SEHNR and CDR2 FQNEAQ come from the germline V gene (reference sequence). Trimming removed 2 bases at V and 0 bases at J, with 10 bases between. The CDR3 coding sequence is TGTGCCAGCAGCTTACCCGGGACAACGAACACCGGGGAGCTGTTTTTT. Its translation is CASSLPGTTNTGELFF. The full variable domain, completed using reference TRBV7-9 and TRBJ2-2, is DTGVSQNPRHKITKRGQNVTFRCDPISEHNRLYWYRQTLGQGPEFLTYFQNEAQLEKSRLLSDRFSAERPKGSFSTLEIQRTEQGDSAMYLCASSLPGTTNTGELFFGEGSRLTVL.

The chain employs TRBV6-1 and TRBJ2-7; TRBD2 matches 9 bases. The length of the CDR3 is 15 residues. CDR1 and CDR2 from the germline V gene are MNHNS and SASEGT. The J segment lost 2 bases and the V segment lost 6 bases, leaving 8 bases of the junction unmatched. CDR3 DNA sequence: TGTGCCAGCAGGGACCGAGCGGGAGGCCCCTACGAGCAGTACTTC. It specifies CASRDRAGGPYEQYF.

This chain uses TRBV27 with TRBJ2-4; D is possibly TRBD1 (9 bases). This CDR3 is built from 15 residues. The germline CDR1 and CDR2 sequences are MNHEY and SMNVEV (reference sequence). V lost 1 base and J 7 bases, leaving 14 bases between the germline ends. Written as DNA, the CDR3 is TGTGCCAGCAGTTTATATAGCGGGACAGGGAACATTCAGTACTTC. Protein sequence: CASSLYSGTGNIQYF.

The chain joins TRBV25-1 to TRBJ2-2, with D perhaps TRBD1 or TRBD2 (5 bases each). Germline V lookup: CDR1 MGHDK, CDR2 SYGVNS. V shed 5 bases and J shed 10 bases, with 17 bases lying between them. The CDR3 is 14 residues long. CDR3 nucleotide sequence: TGTGCCAGCAGTATCGGGGCAGCTCTGGAGGAGCTGTTTTTT. Its translation: CASSIGAALEELFF.

This chain links TRBV11-2 with TRBJ1-2; D is perhaps TRBD1 (5 bases). With 5 bases removed from V and 6 bases from J, the gap between germline ends came to 22 bases. The CDR3 runs 16 residues. Looked up from germline, CDR1 is SGHAT and CDR2 is FQNNGV. The CDR3 bases are TGTGCCAGCAGCCCGCACGGGGGGGAGGAGGCTGATGGCTACACCTTC. This encodes CASSPHGGEEADGYTF.

The V and J genes are TRBV5-8 and TRBJ1-6; no reliable D call. The V gene lost 0 bases and the J gene lost 6 bases, with 10 bases spanning the gap. CDR1 is SGHTS and CDR2 is YDEGEE in the germline V gene. The CDR3 runs to 15 residues. CDR3 sequence: CASSLAAGINSPLHF. The CDR3 coding sequence is TGTGCCAGCAGCTTGGCGGCCGGTATTAATTCACCCCTCCACTTT.

The chain combines TRBV11-2 with TRBJ2-1; D might be TRBD1 or TRBD2, each matching 6 bases. Trimming took 3 bases from V and 4 from J, leaving 13 bases between them. The CDR3 is 15 residues long. From germline, CDR1 is SGHAT and CDR2 FQNNGV. The CDR3 protein is CASSFWGAPYNEQFF. The CDR3, as DNA: TGTGCCAGCAGCTTTTGGGGGGCGCCGTACAATGAGCAGTTCTTC.

This chain joins TRBV5-4 and TRBJ2-6; 7 bases are shared with TRBD1. CDR1 is SGHNT, CDR2 YYREEE, per germline (reference sequence). Unmatched junction bases numbered 1, after V lost 2 bases and J lost 2 bases. CDR3 length: 15 residues. This CDR3 is CASSFQGAGANVLTF. For the CDR3, the DNA is TGTGCCAGCAGCTTCCAGGGGGCTGGGGCCAACGTCCTGACTTTC.

The V gene is TRBV5-4, the J gene TRBJ1-6; D is perhaps TRBD1 (5 bases). The CDR3 contains 15 residues. Looked up from germline, CDR1 is SGHNT and CDR2 is YYREEE (reference sequence). The V and J ends lost 6 bases and 9 bases respectively, with 19 bases between them. The CDR3 coding sequence is TGTGCCAGCACCCGGGGCATCGGGTCCAGTTCACCCCTCCACTTT. It translates to CASTRGIGSSSPLHF.

The CDR3 is CASSQGAAALGHTLDTQYF. In nucleotides, the CDR3 is TGCGCCAGCAGCCAAGGGGCGGCAGCGTTGGGGCACACACTTGATACGCAGTATTTT. The genes are TRBV4-1 and TRBJ2-3; tentatively, D is TRBD1 (5 bases). The germline V gene has CDR1 MGHRA and CDR2 YSYEKL. With 1 base removed from V and 6 bases from J, the gap between germline ends came to 26 bases. The CDR3 runs to 19 residues.

The chain has TRBV4-1 and TRBJ1-2, with D maybe TRBD1 (6 bases). Germline CDR1 and CDR2: MGHRA and YSYEKL. The CDR3 is made up of 15 amino acids. Between the trimmed V and J ends, which lost 1 base and 2 bases, there was a span of 11 bases. This CDR3 reads CASSQVGQLNYGYTF. The CDR3 region has the DNA TGCGCCAGCAGCCAAGTCGGACAGCTGAACTATGGCTACACCTTC.

The chain couples TRBV6-1 to TRBJ1-2; D ambiguous. Germline assignment: CDR1 MNHNS and CDR2 SASEGT. The CDR3 runs to 9 residues. Trimming cost V 10 bases and J 8 bases, with 8 bases left between them. The CDR3 DNA follows: TGTGCCACAGACGGCGGCTACACCTTC. This codes for CATDGGYTF.

This clone was picked up many times. This chain uses TRBV30 with TRBJ2-1; TRBD1 agrees at 9 bases. This CDR3 region has 13 residues. CDR1 is GTSNPN, CDR2 SVGIG, per germline (reference sequence). The ends lost 7 bases at V and 6 bases at J; junction bases unmatched: 7. For the CDR3, the DNA is TGTGCCTTCCGGGACAGGGTGGTCAATGAGCAGTTCTTC. Translation gives CAFRDRVVNEQFF.

This sequence joins TRBV4-2 and TRBJ2-5; 8 positions match TRBD2. The V and J ends lost 0 bases and 1 base, in that order; junction bases with no gene match: 7. CDR1 is LGHNA and CDR2 is YNFKEQ in the germline V gene. CDR3 length equals 17 residues. Here the CDR3 reads CASSQESSGAIQETQYF. The CDR3, as DNA: TGTGCCAGCAGCCAAGAAAGTAGCGGGGCCATCCAAGAGACCCAGTACTTC.

This rearrangement joins TRBV30 to TRBJ2-3, with D possibly being TRBD1 (6 bases). Trimming took off 3 bases at V and 8 bases at J, with 18 bases between the two ends. The V gene's germline CDR1 is GTSNPN and CDR2 SVGIG (reference sequence). This CDR3 has 14 amino acids. The CDR3 sequence is CAWSRGHLIVTQYF. CDR3 DNA: TGTGCCTGGAGCAGGGGCCACCTGATAGTTACGCAGTATTTT.